Listed below are T cell receptor beta chains from one sample, sequenced in a study of early T cells in non-severe SARS-CoV-2 infection. From the 5' RACE reads, TCRdb called clonotypes with MiXCR, one entry per CDR3 protein. The sample consists of about 76,000 distinct CDR3 sequences, about 11% of them appearing once. Material for sequencing was whole blood. These receptors were obtained from an adult who was a healthcare worker with PCR-confirmed SARS-CoV-2 infection or an uninfected control (not recorded which). Each CDR3 is given with its conserved first and last residue. D genes are given only for firm matches. The size field is filled for only some rows; it gives once, few, many or a size class.

>.|TRBJ2-1|.|TRBV5-4
CASSPKPTEVNEQFF
TGTGCCAGCAGCCCTAAACCGACAGAGGTCAATGAGCAGTTCTTC
>TRBD1|TRBJ1-5|.|TRBV6-2/TRBV6-3
CASTTFGQGNQPQHF
TGTGCCAGCACCACCTTCGGACAGGGCAATCAGCCCCAGCATTTT
>.|TRBJ2-2|once|TRBV6-4
CASSVADTGELFF
TGTGCCAGCAGTGTCGCGGACACCGGGGAGCTGTTTTTT
>TRBD1|TRBJ1-3|few|TRBV11-2
CASSTDRDSGNTIYF
TGTGCCAGCAGTACGGACAGGGACTCTGGAAACACCATATATTTT
>.|TRBJ2-7|few|TRBV5-4
CASSLGTEYEQYF
TGTGCCAGCAGCTTGGGGACGGAGTACGAGCAGTACTTC
>.|TRBJ1-1|.|TRBV7-9
CASSPPATNTEAFF
TGTGCCAGCAGCCCCCCCGCCACGAACACTGAAGCTTTCTTT
>TRBD1|TRBJ1-5|many|TRBV2
CASSFGTGINQPQHF
TGTGCCAGCAGTTTTGGGACAGGGATCAATCAGCCCCAGCATTTT
>.|TRBJ2-7|few|TRBV27
CASSTTGPVYEQYF
TGTGCCAGCAGCACAACAGGGCCCGTCTACGAGCAGTACTTC
>.|TRBJ1-4|.|TRBV6-5
CASSRRSEKLFF
TGTGCCAGCAGTAGGAGGAGTGAAAAACTGTTTTTT
>.|TRBJ2-3|.|TRBV2
CASRPITDTQYF
TGTGCCAGCAGACCTATAACGGATACGCAGTATTTT
>TRBD1|TRBJ1-1|many|TRBV9
CASRRFGRGLETEAFF
TGTGCCAGCCGCAGATTTGGTAGGGGGCTGGAGACTGAAGCTTTCTTT
>TRBD2|TRBJ2-7|many|TRBV14
CANSQDTSGGLRDYEQYF
TGTGCCAACAGCCAAGATACTAGCGGGGGTCTGAGAGACTACGAGCAGTACTTC
>.|TRBJ1-5|few|TRBV4-2
CASSQVSDSPNQPQHF
TGTGCCAGCAGCCAAGTGTCGGACAGCCCCAATCAGCCCCAGCATTTT
>.|TRBJ1-6|.|TRBV20-1
CSARDGVRPNSPLHF
TGCAGTGCTAGAGATGGGGTGCGCCCTAATTCACCCCTCCACTTT
>.|TRBJ2-3|many|TRBV6-5
CASRSSGTDTQYF
TGTGCCAGCAGGTCATCGGGCACAGATACGCAGTATTTT
>TRBD2|TRBJ2-1|many|TRBV9
CASSPPGGASYNEQFF
TGTGCCAGCAGCCCCCCGGGGGGGGCGTCCTACAATGAGCAGTTCTTC
>.|TRBJ1-1|.|TRBV7-9
CASSPPTLASTEAFF
TGTGCCAGCAGCCCCCCGACGCTGGCGAGCACTGAAGCTTTCTTT
>TRBD2|TRBJ2-5|.|TRBV29-1
CSVPGLQETQYF
TGCAGCGTCCCGGGACTACAAGAGACCCAGTACTTC
>.|TRBJ2-7|few|TRBV10-3
CAISAGSAYEQYF
TGTGCCATCAGCGCCGGGTCCGCCTACGAGCAGTACTTC
>.|TRBJ1-6|.|TRBV4-1
CASSQEHLFNSPLHF
TGCGCCAGCAGCCAAGAACACCTCTTCAATTCACCCCTCCACTTT
>.|TRBJ1-1|few|TRBV7-8
CASSSGQPGDTEAFF
TGTGCCAGCAGCTCAGGACAGCCGGGGGACACTGAAGCTTTCTTT
>TRBD1|TRBJ2-3|many|TRBV6-5
CASQEGQGRADTQYF
TGTGCCAGCCAGGAGGGACAGGGTCGGGCGGATACGCAGTATTTT
>.|TRBJ2-4|once|TRBV6-2/TRBV6-3
CASSYIDIQYF
TGTGCCAGCAGTTATATCGACATTCAGTACTTC
>.|TRBJ1-1|few|TRBV5-5
CASSTRSVHEAFF
TGTGCCAGCAGTACTCGGTCGGTACATGAAGCTTTCTTT
>TRBD1|TRBJ2-5|many|TRBV4-3
CANSPGQQETQYF
TGCGCCAACTCCCCGGGACAGCAAGAGACCCAGTACTTC
>TRBD2|TRBJ2-3|.|TRBV11-2
CASSLDLAEGTDTQYF
TGTGCCAGCAGCTTAGATCTAGCGGAGGGGACAGATACGCAGTATTTT
>TRBD2|TRBJ2-4|.|TRBV7-8
CASSLGTSGGARNIQYF
TGTGCCAGCAGCTTAGGGACTAGCGGGGGGGCTCGGAACATTCAGTACTTC
>.|TRBJ2-3|many|TRBV4-1
CASRRESTDTQYF
TGCGCCAGCAGAAGGGAGAGCACAGATACGCAGTATTTT
>.|TRBJ1-2|few|TRBV27
CASSTTRNYGYTF
TGTGCCAGCAGTACGACACGCAACTATGGCTACACCTTC
>TRBD1|TRBJ1-5|.|TRBV19
CASSRDSYQPQHF
TGTGCCAGTAGTCGGGACAGCTATCAGCCCCAGCATTTT
>.|TRBJ1-1|few|TRBV5-1
CASSTTVNTEAFF
TGCGCCAGCAGCACCACAGTGAACACTGAAGCTTTCTTT
>.|TRBJ2-2|few|TRBV6-1
CASSEDTSNTGELFF
TGTGCCAGCAGTGAAGACACCTCGAACACCGGGGAGCTGTTTTTT
>.|TRBJ1-1|many|TRBV4-1
CASSQELSGRRGTEAFF
TGCGCCAGCAGCCAAGAATTGAGTGGGAGAAGAGGCACTGAAGCTTTCTTT
>.|TRBJ1-1|.|TRBV29-1
CSVTPDWRGTEAFF
TGCAGCGTCACCCCTGATTGGAGGGGCACTGAAGCTTTCTTT
>.|TRBJ2-7|few|TRBV3-1
CASSQDLVNTGDYEQYF
TGTGCCAGCAGCCAAGATCTTGTTAACACGGGGGATTACGAGCAGTACTTC
>.|TRBJ2-7|few|TRBV6-5
CASSYDLGQPYEQYF
TGTGCCAGCAGTTACGATCTAGGACAGCCCTACGAGCAGTACTTC
>.|TRBJ2-1|many|TRBV10-3
CAISEQVLQFF
TGTGCCATCAGTGAACAGGTGTTGCAGTTCTTC
>TRBD2|TRBJ2-3|.|TRBV4-2
CASSQEAGGLTDTQYF
TGTGCCAGCAGCCAAGAGGCGGGGGGACTCACAGATACGCAGTATTTT
>.|TRBJ2-7|.|TRBV14
CASSQDIGWSSYEQYF
TGTGCCAGCAGCCAAGATATTGGTTGGAGCTCCTACGAGCAGTACTTC
>.|TRBJ1-1|few|TRBV20-1
CSAAGVTEAFF
TGCAGTGCAGCAGGGGTCACTGAAGCTTTCTTT
>.|TRBJ2-5|many|TRBV11-2
CASSQSRETQYF
TGTGCCAGCAGTCAGAGCCGGGAGACCCAGTACTTC